The next 21 T cell receptor beta chains were all read from a single sample in a study of cytomegalovirus exposure and HLA in healthy donors. Researchers ran the PCR with 60 Vbeta and 13 Jbeta primers. TCRdb's copy holds only in-frame clones and misses some; the assay was immunoSEQ multiplex PCR. The sample shows about 130,000 clones, roughly 17% of them seen only once. Sequencing used PBMCs. These receptors originate from a female donor in good health and CMV-seropositive.

In regard to this clone: The CDR3 carries no conserved terminal phenylalanine or tryptophan, so it likely arises from a read error. The genes are TRBV5-1 and TRBJ2-3; 8 bases are a match to TRBD2. The germline gives CDR1 SGHRS, CDR2 YFSETQ. The ends lost 4 bases at V and 6 bases at J; junction bases unmatched: 7. This CDR3 region has 14 residues. The CDR3: CASSPGGARDTQYV. CDR3 DNA sequence: TGCGCCAGCAGCCCCGGGGGGGCCAGGGATACGCAGTATGTT.

The chain links TRBV2 to TRBJ1-5; 11 bases fit TRBD1. Germline V gene data show CDR1 as SNHLY and CDR2 as FYNNEI. The trim removed 7 bases at V and 6 bases at J, leaving 8 bases unmatched. The CDR3 length is 15 residues. As DNA, the CDR3 is TGTGCCAGCACTCAGGACAGGGGGCTCACTCAGCCCCAGCATTTT. This sequence encodes CASTQDRGLTQPQHF.

This clone was detected a few times. The V call is TRBV30, the J call TRBJ1-4; 9 nucleotides match TRBD1. Germline loops: CDR1 GTSNPN, CDR2 SVGIG (reference sequence). The CDR3 loop spans 15 amino acids. V shed 3 bases and J 8 bases; nucleotides not matched to a gene: 10. CDR3 DNA: TGTGCCTGGAGCATCCCCGGGACAGGGAGGGAAAAACTGTTTTTT. This gives the protein CAWSIPGTGREKLFF.

In this sample, this clone turned up a few times. The chain combines TRBV7-9 with TRBJ2-1; weak D call: TRBD1 (6 bases). The germline V gene has CDR1 SEHNR and CDR2 FQNEAQ (reference sequence). The CDR3 covers 13 residues. V was cut by 7 bases and J by 4 bases, with 11 bases left in between. CDR3 sequence: CASNRDMYNEQFF. DNA for the CDR3: TGTGCCAGCAACCGGGACATGTACAATGAGCAGTTCTTC.

The genes are TRBV5-4 and TRBJ2-5; D may be TRBD1 (5 bases). Trimming stripped 0 bases from V and 1 base from J, with 10 bases between. Looked up from germline, CDR1 is SGHNT and CDR2 is YYREEE (reference sequence). The CDR3 length is 15 residues. The CDR3, as DNA: TGTGCCAGCAGCTTGGTTCAGGGTTCCCAAGAGACCCAGTACTTC. Translating gives CASSLVQGSQETQYF.

With regard to this clone: This specimen includes other DNA sequences encoding the same CDR3. V gene TRBV5-1 combines with J gene TRBJ2-5; D gene uncertain. The V gene's germline CDR1 is SGHRS and CDR2 YFSETQ. There are 13 residues in the CDR3. V was shortened by 0 bases and J by 4 bases, with 7 bases between the two germline ends. The CDR3 nucleotides read TGCGCCAGCAGCTTGGGCGGAAGAGAGACCCAGTACTTC. Translating it yields CASSLGGRETQYF. The variable domain in full, with the rest retrieved from reference TRBV5-1 and TRBJ2-5, is KAGVTQTPRYLIKTRGQQVTLSCSPISGHRSVSWYQQTPGQGLQFLFEYFSETQRNKGNFPGRFSGRQFSNSRSEMNVSTLELGDSALYLCASSLGGRETQYFGPGTRLLVL.

This clone was detected only a few times. CDR3 nucleotide sequence: TGTGCCAGCAGTTTACAGGGGATTTATGGCTACACCTTC. This gives the protein CASSLQGIYGYTF. The rearrangement links TRBV28 to TRBJ1-2; maybe TRBD1 (6 bases). V shed 2 bases and J shed 5 bases, with 9 bases lying between them. CDR3 length: 13 residues. The germline CDR1 and CDR2 sequences are MDHEN and SYDVKM.

The chain uses TRBV14 and TRBJ2-7; TRBD2 is a possible D gene (6 bases). Trimming pared 5 bases from V and 0 bases from J, leaving 17 bases between. There are 16 residues in the CDR3. Germline CDR1 SGHDN, CDR2 FVKESK. CDR3 loop: CASSKGARGGSYEQYF. Here the CDR3 DNA reads TGTGCCAGCAGCAAAGGTGCGCGGGGCGGCTCCTACGAGCAGTACTTC.

This clone was seen a few times. The chain links TRBV27 to TRBJ2-3; maybe TRBD2 (6 bases). The CDR3 is made up of 16 amino acids. Germline V gene sequence: CDR1 MNHEY, CDR2 SMNVEV (reference sequence). The V gene lost 5 bases and the J gene lost 7 bases, with 22 bases spanning the gap. CDR3 residues: CASSGEVDRISNTQYF. The CDR3 DNA reads as TGTGCCAGCAGTGGGGAGGTGGATCGGATCAGTAATACGCAGTATTTT.

V gene TRBV7-9 combines with J gene TRBJ2-1, with D possibly TRBD1 on 6 matching bases. The germline V gene has CDR1 SEHNR and CDR2 FQNEAQ (reference sequence). Trimming took off 6 bases at V and 11 bases at J, with 20 bases between the two ends. The CDR3 covers 14 residues. The chain's CDR3 is CASSPGQGNYKQFF. CDR3 DNA sequence: TGTGCCAGCAGTCCCGGCCAGGGGAACTATAAGCAGTTCTTC.

This clone came up a few times. The CDR3 coding sequence is TGTGCCAGCAGCTTGGGGTTTAGCTCCTACAATGAGCAGTTCTTC. Protein: CASSLGFSSYNEQFF. The chain is built from TRBV5-8 and TRBJ2-1; D remains unclear. Germline values: CDR1 SGHTS, CDR2 YDEGEE. Trimming removed 0 bases from V and 0 bases from J, with 7 bases in between. The CDR3 consists of 15 residues.

The rearrangement links TRBV28 to TRBJ1-5, with no clear D. Trimming shortened V by 3 bases and J by 3 bases, and 9 bases separated the two germline ends. The CDR3 runs to 14 residues. The germline V gene encodes CDR1 MDHEN and CDR2 SYDVKM. CDR3 in DNA: TGTGCCAGCAGTTTTGGGCAGGCCAATCAGCCCCAGCATTTT. Translated, it gives CASSFGQANQPQHF.

The V and J genes are TRBV28 and TRBJ1-1, with a possible D match to TRBD1 (6 bases). V was trimmed by 7 bases and J by 1 base, leaving 25 bases between them. From germline, CDR1 is MDHEN and CDR2 SYDVKM. The CDR3 runs to 18 residues. The chain's CDR3 is CASTPLLLGASGNTEAFF. The CDR3 nucleotides are TGTGCCAGCACTCCTCTTCTTCTGGGGGCGTCTGGGAACACTGAAGCTTTCTTT.

A few counts support this clone. Its ends do not fully match the called genes, so a read error is possible. This chain links TRBV7-7 with TRBJ2-1; D remains ambiguous. The CDR3 is 14 amino acids. The V gene's germline CDR1 is SSHAT and CDR2 FNYEAQ (reference sequence). The CDR3 DNA reads TGTGCTAGCAGCTTAGCTCCGGGTAGTAATGAGCAGTTCTTC. Encoded protein: CASSLAPGSNEQFF.

V is TRBV4-3 and J is TRBJ2-5; the match to TRBD1 covers 10 bases. Germline assignment: CDR1 LGHNA and CDR2 YSLEER. The CDR3 runs 18 residues. Trimming cost V 0 bases and J 2 bases; bases outside gene matches: 9. The DNA for the CDR3 is TGCGCCAGCAGCCAAGAGGCGGCCTGGACAGGGGGGCAAGAGACCCAGTACTTC. Translated: CASSQEAAWTGGQETQYF.

This clone was detected a few times. The chain combines TRBV10-3 with TRBJ2-5, with TRBD1 identical over 8 bases. With V trimmed by 7 bases and J by 2 bases, 9 bases remained unmatched. CDR1 is ENHRY and CDR2 is SYGVKD in the germline V gene. The CDR3 sequence is 15 residues long. CDR3 residues: CAIKTAQGVQETQYF. The CDR3 bases are TGTGCCATCAAGACGGCACAGGGGGTACAAGAGACCCAGTACTTC.

This clone was seen more than once but under ten times. The chain has TRBV30 and TRBJ2-2, with TRBD2 identical over 7 bases. CDR1 is GTSNPN, CDR2 SVGIG, per germline (reference sequence). The CDR3 covers 15 residues. Germline trimming cut 4 bases from V and 2 bases from J; bases unmatched to any gene: 7. This CDR3 reads CAWTRGRANTGELFF. CDR3 in DNA: TGTGCCTGGACTCGTGGGAGGGCAAACACCGGGGAGCTGTTTTTT.

V and J are TRBV7-2 and TRBJ1-5; 9 bases fit TRBD1. Germline CDR1 and CDR2: SGHTA and FQGNSA. CDR3 length: 14 residues. J was trimmed by 2 bases and V by 4 bases; bases with no gene match: 0. The CDR3 loop reads CASSWTGGNQPQHF. The CDR3 region has the DNA TGTGCCAGCAGCTGGACAGGGGGCAATCAGCCCCAGCATTTT.

This sequence joins TRBV18 and TRBJ2-7; 11 bases are shared with TRBD2. The V gene's germline CDR1 is KGHSH and CDR2 LQKENI. Trimming took 4 bases from V and 2 from J; bases not matched to a gene: 4. The CDR3 sequence is 15 residues long. The CDR3, as DNA: TGTGCCAGCTCACTGCGACTAGCGGGGACCTACGAGCAGTACTTC. This encodes CASSLRLAGTYEQYF.

This chain links TRBV2 with TRBJ1-2; D is uncertain. Germline V gene lookup returns CDR1 SNHLY and CDR2 FYNNEI. The CDR3 runs to 12 residues. The V and J ends lost 4 bases and 5 bases respectively, with 8 bases between them. The CDR3 loop is CASSVRGYGYTF. CDR3 bases: TGTGCCAGCAGTGTTCGAGGGTATGGCTACACCTTC. Variable domain in full (rest from reference TRBV2 and TRBJ1-2): EPEVTQTPSHQVTQMGQEVILRCVPISNHLYFYWYRQILGQKVEFLVSFYNNEISEKSEIFDDQFSVERPDGSNFTLKIRSTKLEDSAMYFCASSVRGYGYTFGSGTRLTVV.

This chain connects TRBV5-4 to TRBJ2-1; tentative D call: TRBD1 (6 bases). The CDR3 contains 14 residues. Trimming took 4 bases from V and 8 from J, leaving 16 bases between them. CDR1 and CDR2 (germline): SGHNT, YYREEE (reference sequence). The CDR3 reads CASSLVSQGHEQFF. In nucleotides, the CDR3 is TGTGCCAGCAGCCTCGTGTCACAGGGACATGAGCAGTTCTTC.